Presented here are 11 T cell receptor beta chains from one specimen sequenced in a study of blood T cells in healthy people across ages. Combining a sample-barcoded 5' primer with a J-beta primer mix, a second PCR ran for roughly 7 to 12 cycles. TCRdb reanalysed the 5' RACE reads using MiXCR and keeps one entry per CDR3 protein. The table lists approximately 2,000,000 distinct CDR3 sequences, roughly 43% of them singletons. Sequenced: blood. These receptors all stem from a human donor in good health.

J is TRBJ1-1 and V is TRBV7-8, with D hard to call. The CDR3 extends over 14 amino acids. V was cut by 1 base and J by 1 base, with 7 bases left in between. Germline V CDR1 and CDR2: SGHVS, FQNEAQ. This chain's CDR3 is CASSLDPTNTEAFF. The CDR3, as DNA: TGTGCCAGCAGCTTAGACCCGACGAACACTGAAGCTTTCTTT.

This clonotype has more than one count but fewer than ten. The genes are TRBV9 and TRBJ1-2; D unclear. V lost 7 bases, J lost 0 bases, and 4 bases lay in between. Germline V gene sequence: CDR1 SGDLS, CDR2 YYNGEE. The CDR3 loop spans 11 amino acids. CDR3 amino acids: CASGPNYGYTF. The CDR3 DNA reads as TGTGCCAGCGGTCCTAACTATGGCTACACCTTC. The full variable domain, rest sourced from reference TRBV9 and TRBJ1-2, is DSGVTQTPKHLITATGQRVTLRCSPRSGDLSVYWYQQSLDQGLQFLIQYYNGEERAKGNILERFSAQQFPDLHSELNLSSLELGDSALYFCASGPNYGYTFGSGTRLTVV.

The CDR3 DNA reads TGCGCCAGCAGCCAAAAGGGAGGTCGCAGGGGGTTTACCGGGGAGCTGTTTTTT. Amino acids: CASSQKGGRRGFTGELFF. The chain joins TRBV4-3 to TRBJ2-2; possible D gene TRBD1, 7 bases. Trimming pared 2 bases from V and 5 bases from J, leaving 21 bases between. From germline, CDR1 is LGHNA and CDR2 YSLEER. The CDR3 runs to 18 residues.

This clonotype appeared a single time. The J gene is TRBJ2-3, the V gene TRBV19; a possible D gene is TRBD2 (6 bases). CDR1 LNHDA and CDR2 SQIVND come from the germline V gene (reference sequence). Trimming cost V 4 bases and J 2 bases, with 13 bases left between them. This CDR3 comprises 15 residues. CDR3 sequence (DNA): TGTGCCAGTAGTACCACCGGGACTCCCACAGATACGCAGTATTTT. Its protein product is CASSTTGTPTDTQYF. Drawing the rest from reference TRBV19 and TRBJ2-3, the complete variable domain is DGGITQSPKYLFRKEGQNVTLSCEQNLNHDAMYWYRQDPGQGLRLIYYSQIVNDFQKGDIAEGYSVSREKKESFPLTVTSAQKNPTAFYLCASSTTGTPTDTQYFGPGTRLTVL.

The J gene is TRBJ1-2, the V gene TRBV7-9; weak D call: TRBD1 (5 bases). The CDR3 is made up of 12 amino acids. Germline CDR1 reads SEHNR; CDR2 reads FQNEAQ (reference sequence). The V and J ends lost 3 bases and 6 bases respectively, with 8 bases between them. For the CDR3, the DNA is TGTGCCAGCAGCTTCAGGGTTGATGGCTACACCTTC. This translates into CASSFRVDGYTF.

The gene calls are TRBV6-1 and TRBJ1-5; D remains ambiguous. Trimming removed 6 bases from V and 0 bases from J, with 6 bases in between. This CDR3 is 13 amino acids long. Per the germline V gene, CDR1 is MNHNS and CDR2 is SASEGT. CDR3 sequence: CASRTYSNQPQHF. Written as DNA, the CDR3 is TGTGCCAGCAGGACTTATAGCAATCAGCCCCAGCATTTT.

This clonotype was seen more than once but under ten times. V gene TRBV6-4 combines with J gene TRBJ1-2, with D tentatively TRBD1 (6 bases). The CDR3 contains 16 residues. With 10 bases removed from V and 3 bases from J, the gap between germline ends came to 24 bases. Germline V CDR1 and CDR2: MRHNA, SNTAGT. Here the CDR3 reads CAIPPISRDTYYGYTF. The DNA of the CDR3 is TGTGCCATCCCACCCATATCCCGGGACACCTACTATGGCTACACCTTC.

The chain is built from TRBV15 and TRBJ1-5; perhaps TRBD1 as D (5 bases). Germline lookup yields CDR1 LNHNV and CDR2 YYDKDF (reference sequence). V was shortened by 0 bases and J by 5 bases, with 11 bases between the two germline ends. The CDR3 runs to 15 residues. The CDR3 sequence: CATSREFRVDQPQHF. The CDR3 bases are TGTGCCACCAGCAGAGAATTCAGGGTAGATCAGCCCCAGCATTTT.

This chain links TRBV29-1 with TRBJ1-2; the D gene is possibly TRBD1 (6 bases). The CDR3 runs to 14 residues. The V end was cut by 0 bases, the J end by 4 bases, with 12 bases between. The germline CDR1 and CDR2 sequences are SQVTM and ANQGSEA. The CDR3: CSVEDSGATYGYTF. The CDR3 nucleotides read TGCAGCGTTGAAGATTCGGGGGCCACCTATGGCTACACCTTC.

A few counts support this clonotype. V gene TRBV4-1 combines with J gene TRBJ1-4, with 9 bases matching TRBD1. V shed 0 bases and J 6 bases; nucleotides not matched to a gene: 5. The germline V gene has CDR1 MGHRA and CDR2 YSYEKL. This CDR3 contains 16 residues. The CDR3 reads CASSQETQGADEKLFF. CDR3 sequence (DNA): TGCGCCAGCAGCCAAGAGACACAGGGGGCGGATGAAAAACTGTTTTTT.

The chain combines TRBV4-3 with TRBJ1-3; D might be TRBD1 (6 bases). CDR1 LGHNA and CDR2 YSLEER come from the germline V gene. Trimming took 6 bases from V and 3 from J, leaving 12 bases between them. The CDR3 sequence is 14 residues long. DNA of the CDR3: TGCGCCAGCAGTAACAGGGTTGGTGGAAACACCATATATTTT. Translating gives CASSNRVGGNTIYF.